This TCR beta chain was recorded in a study of T cell changes during pregnancy in multiple sclerosis. Clones were read by immunoSEQ multiplex PCR, and TCRdb kept only the in-frame ones, dropping some. The sample lists roughly 48,000 clones, roughly 92% occurring once. The sequence came from a female donor with multiple sclerosis, enrolled in a pregnancy study. This specimen consisted of CD4+ T cells from peripheral blood mononuclear cells, obtained in the third trimester of pregnancy.

The CDR3 region has the DNA TGTGCCAGCAGCGTCACCGGGACAGGGGCAAAGACCTTC. Translated: CASSVTGTGAKTF. V usage is TRBV7-2 and J usage is TRBJ1-2; 10 positions match TRBD1. The V and J ends lost 5 bases and 14 bases, in that order; junction bases with no gene match: 11. Germline V gives CDR1 SGHTA, CDR2 FQGNSA. There are 13 residues in the CDR3. Full variable domain (remainder filled in from reference TRBV7-2 and TRBJ1-2): GAGVSQSPSNKVTEKGKDVELRCDPISGHTALYWYRQSLGQGLEFLIYFQGNSAPDKSGLPSDRFSAERTGGSVSTLTIQRTQQEDSAVYLCASSVTGTGAKTFGSGTRLTVV.